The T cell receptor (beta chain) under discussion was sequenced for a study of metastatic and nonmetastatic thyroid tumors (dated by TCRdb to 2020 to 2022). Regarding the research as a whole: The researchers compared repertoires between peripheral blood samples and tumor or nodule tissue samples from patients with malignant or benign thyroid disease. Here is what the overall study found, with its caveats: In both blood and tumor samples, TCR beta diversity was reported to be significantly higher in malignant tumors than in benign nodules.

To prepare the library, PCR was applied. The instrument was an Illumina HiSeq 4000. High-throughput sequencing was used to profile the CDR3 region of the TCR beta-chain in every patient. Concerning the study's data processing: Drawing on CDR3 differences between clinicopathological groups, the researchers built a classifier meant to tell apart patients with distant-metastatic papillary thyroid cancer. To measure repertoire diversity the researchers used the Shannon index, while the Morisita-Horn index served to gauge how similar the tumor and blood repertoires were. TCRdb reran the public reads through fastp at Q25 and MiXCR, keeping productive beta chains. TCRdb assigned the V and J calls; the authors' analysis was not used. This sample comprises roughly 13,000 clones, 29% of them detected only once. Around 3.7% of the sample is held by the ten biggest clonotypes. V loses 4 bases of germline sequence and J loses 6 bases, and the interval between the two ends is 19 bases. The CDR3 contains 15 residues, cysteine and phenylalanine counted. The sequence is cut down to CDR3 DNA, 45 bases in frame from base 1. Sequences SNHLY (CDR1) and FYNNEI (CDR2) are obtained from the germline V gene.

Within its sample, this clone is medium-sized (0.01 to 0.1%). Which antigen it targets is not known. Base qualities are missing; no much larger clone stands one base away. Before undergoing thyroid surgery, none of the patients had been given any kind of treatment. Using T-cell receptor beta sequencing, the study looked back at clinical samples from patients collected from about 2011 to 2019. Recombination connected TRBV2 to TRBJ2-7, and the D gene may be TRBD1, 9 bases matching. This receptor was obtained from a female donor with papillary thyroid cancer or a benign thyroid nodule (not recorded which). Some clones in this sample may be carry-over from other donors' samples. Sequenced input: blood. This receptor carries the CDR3 CASSGSGGQGIEQYF. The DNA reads TGTGCCAGCAGTGGAAGCGGGGGACAGGGAATCGAGCAGTACTTC.